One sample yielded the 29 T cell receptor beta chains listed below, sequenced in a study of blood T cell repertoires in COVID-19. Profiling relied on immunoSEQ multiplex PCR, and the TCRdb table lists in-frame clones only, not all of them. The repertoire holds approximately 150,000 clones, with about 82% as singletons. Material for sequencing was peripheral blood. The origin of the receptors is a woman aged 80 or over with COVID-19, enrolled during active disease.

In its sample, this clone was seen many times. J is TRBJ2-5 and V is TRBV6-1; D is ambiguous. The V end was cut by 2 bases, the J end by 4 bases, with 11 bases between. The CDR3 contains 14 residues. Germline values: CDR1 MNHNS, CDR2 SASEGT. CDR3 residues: CASSERGPRETQYF. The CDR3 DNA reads TGTGCCAGCAGTGAAAGAGGCCCTCGAGAGACCCAGTACTTC.

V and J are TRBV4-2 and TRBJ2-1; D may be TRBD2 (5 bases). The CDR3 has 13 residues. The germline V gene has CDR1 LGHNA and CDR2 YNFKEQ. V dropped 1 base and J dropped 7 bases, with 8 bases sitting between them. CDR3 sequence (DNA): TGTGCCAGCAGCCAAGTCGGAGGAAATGAGCAGTTCTTC. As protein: CASSQVGGNEQFF.

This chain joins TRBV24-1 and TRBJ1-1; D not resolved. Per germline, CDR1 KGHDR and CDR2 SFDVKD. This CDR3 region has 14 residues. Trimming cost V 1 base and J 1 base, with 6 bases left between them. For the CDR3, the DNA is TGTGCCACCAGTGATTTTCAGGCGAACACTGAAGCTTTCTTT. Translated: CATSDFQANTEAFF.

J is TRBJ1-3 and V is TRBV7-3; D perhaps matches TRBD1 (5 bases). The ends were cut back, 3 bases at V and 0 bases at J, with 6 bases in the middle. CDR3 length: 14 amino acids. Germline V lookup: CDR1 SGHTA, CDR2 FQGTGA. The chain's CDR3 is CASSFGGSGNTIYF. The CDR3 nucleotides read TGTGCCAGCAGCTTCGGGGGCTCTGGAAACACCATATATTTT.

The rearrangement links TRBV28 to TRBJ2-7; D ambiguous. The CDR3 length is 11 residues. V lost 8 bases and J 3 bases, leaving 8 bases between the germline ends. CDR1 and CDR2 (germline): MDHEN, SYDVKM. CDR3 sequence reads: CASSAVYEQYF. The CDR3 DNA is TGTGCCAGCTCCGCGGTCTACGAGCAGTACTTC. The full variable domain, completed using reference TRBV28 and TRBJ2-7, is DVKVTQSSRYLVKRTGEKVFLECVQDMDHENMFWYRQDPGLGLRLIYFSYDVKMKEKGDIPEGYSVSREKKERFSLILESASTNQTSMYLCASSAVYEQYFGPGTRLTVT.

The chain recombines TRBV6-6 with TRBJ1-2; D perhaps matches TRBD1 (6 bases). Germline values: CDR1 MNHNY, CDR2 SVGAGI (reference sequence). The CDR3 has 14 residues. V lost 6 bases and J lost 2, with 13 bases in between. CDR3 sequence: CASRSNRENYGYTF. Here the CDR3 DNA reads TGTGCCAGCAGGTCTAACAGGGAGAACTATGGCTACACCTTC.

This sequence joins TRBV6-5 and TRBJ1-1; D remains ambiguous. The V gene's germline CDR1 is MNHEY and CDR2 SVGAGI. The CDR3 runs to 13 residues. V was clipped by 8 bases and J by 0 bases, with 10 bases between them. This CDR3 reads CASLLIVNTEAFF. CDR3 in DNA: TGTGCCAGCCTTTTAATAGTGAACACTGAAGCTTTCTTT.

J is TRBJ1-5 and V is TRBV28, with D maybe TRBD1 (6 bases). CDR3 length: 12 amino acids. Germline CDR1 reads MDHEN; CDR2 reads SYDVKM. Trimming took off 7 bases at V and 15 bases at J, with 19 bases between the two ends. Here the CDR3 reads CASTQGGRAWHF. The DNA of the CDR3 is TGTGCCAGCACCCAAGGGGGGAGGGCCTGGCATTTT.

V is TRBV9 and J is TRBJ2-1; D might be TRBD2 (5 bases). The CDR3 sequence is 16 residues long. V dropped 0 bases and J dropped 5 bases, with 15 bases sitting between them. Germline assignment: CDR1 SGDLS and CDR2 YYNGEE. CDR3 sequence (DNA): TGTGCCAGCAGCGTAGGGGAGTCGGTTCGGCACAATGAGCAGTTCTTC. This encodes CASSVGESVRHNEQFF.

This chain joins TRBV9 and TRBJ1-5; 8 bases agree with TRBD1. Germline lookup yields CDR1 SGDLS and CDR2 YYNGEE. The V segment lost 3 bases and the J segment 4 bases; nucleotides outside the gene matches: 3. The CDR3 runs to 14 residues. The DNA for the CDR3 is TGTGCCAGCAGCGAGACAGGGGAGAATCAGCCCCAGCATTTT. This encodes CASSETGENQPQHF.

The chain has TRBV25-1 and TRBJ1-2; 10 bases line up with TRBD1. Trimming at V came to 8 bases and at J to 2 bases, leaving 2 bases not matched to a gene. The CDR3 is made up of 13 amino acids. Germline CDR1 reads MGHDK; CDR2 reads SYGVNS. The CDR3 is CASSDRGNYGYTF. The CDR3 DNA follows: TGTGCCAGCTCGGACAGGGGGAACTATGGCTACACCTTC.

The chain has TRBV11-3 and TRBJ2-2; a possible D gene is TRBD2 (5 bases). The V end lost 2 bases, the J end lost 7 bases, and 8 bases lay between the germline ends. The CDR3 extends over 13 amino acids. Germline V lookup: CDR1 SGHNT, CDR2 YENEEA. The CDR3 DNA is TGTGCCAGCAGCTTACAGGACTTCGGGGAGCTGTTTTTT. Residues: CASSLQDFGELFF. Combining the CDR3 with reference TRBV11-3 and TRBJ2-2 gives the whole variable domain EAGVVQSPRYKIIEKKQPVAFWCNPISGHNTLYWYLQNLGQGPELLIRYENEEAVDDSQLPKDRFSAERLKGVDSTLKIQPAELGDSAVYLCASSLQDFGELFFGEGSRLTVL.

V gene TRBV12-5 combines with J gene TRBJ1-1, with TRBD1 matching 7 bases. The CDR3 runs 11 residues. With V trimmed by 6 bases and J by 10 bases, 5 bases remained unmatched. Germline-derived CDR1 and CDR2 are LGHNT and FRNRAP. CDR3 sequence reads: CASGADRVAFF. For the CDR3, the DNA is TGTGCTAGTGGGGCCGACAGGGTAGCTTTCTTT.

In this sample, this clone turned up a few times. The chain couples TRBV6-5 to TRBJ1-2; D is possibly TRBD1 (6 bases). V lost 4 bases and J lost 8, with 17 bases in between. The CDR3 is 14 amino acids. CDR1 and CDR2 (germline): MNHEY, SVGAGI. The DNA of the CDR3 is TGTGCCAGCAGTTCGGCAGGGGATGCGGGCGGCTACACCTTC. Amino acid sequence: CASSSAGDAGGYTF.

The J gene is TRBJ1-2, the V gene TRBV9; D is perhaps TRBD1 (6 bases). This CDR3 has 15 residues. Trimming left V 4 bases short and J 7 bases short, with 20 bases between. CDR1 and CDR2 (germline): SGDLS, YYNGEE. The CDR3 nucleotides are TGTGCCAGCAGCTCTTCCGTAGCGCAGGGGTCTGGCTACACCTTC. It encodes CASSSSVAQGSGYTF.

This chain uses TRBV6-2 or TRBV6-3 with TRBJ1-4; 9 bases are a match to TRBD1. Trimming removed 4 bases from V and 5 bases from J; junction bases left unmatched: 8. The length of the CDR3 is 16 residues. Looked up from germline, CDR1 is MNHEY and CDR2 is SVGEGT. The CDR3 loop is CASSFSSDRGNEKLFF. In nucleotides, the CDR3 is TGTGCCAGCAGTTTCTCCTCGGACAGGGGCAATGAAAAACTGTTTTTT.

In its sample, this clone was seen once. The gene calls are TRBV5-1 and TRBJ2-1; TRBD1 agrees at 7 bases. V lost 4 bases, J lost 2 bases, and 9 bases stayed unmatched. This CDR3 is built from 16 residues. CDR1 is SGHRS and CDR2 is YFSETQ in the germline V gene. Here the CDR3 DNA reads TGCGCCAGCAGCCCAAGACAGGGCCCACCCTACAATGAGCAGTTCTTC. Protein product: CASSPRQGPPYNEQFF.

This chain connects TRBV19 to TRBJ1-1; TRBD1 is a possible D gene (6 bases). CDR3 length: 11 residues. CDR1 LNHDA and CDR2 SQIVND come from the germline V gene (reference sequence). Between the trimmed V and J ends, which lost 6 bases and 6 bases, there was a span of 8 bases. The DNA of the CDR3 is TGTGCCAGTAGAGGACAGTCTGAAGCTTTCTTT. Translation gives CASRGQSEAFF. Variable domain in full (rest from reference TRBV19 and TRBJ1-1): DGGITQSPKYLFRKEGQNVTLSCEQNLNHDAMYWYRQDPGQGLRLIYYSQIVNDFQKGDIAEGYSVSREKKESFPLTVTSAQKNPTAFYLCASRGQSEAFFGQGTRLTVV.

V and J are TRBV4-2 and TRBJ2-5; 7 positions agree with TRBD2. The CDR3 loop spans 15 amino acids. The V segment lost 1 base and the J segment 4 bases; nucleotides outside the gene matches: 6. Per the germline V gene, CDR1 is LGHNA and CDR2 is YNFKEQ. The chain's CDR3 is CASSQGAREGETQYF. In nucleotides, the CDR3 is TGTGCCAGCAGCCAAGGGGCCAGGGAGGGAGAGACCCAGTACTTC.

CDR3 loop: CASSVERGGVGELFF. The CDR3 DNA sequence: TGCGCCAGCAGTGTAGAGCGGGGGGGCGTCGGGGAGCTGTTTTTT. The chain uses TRBV10-1 and TRBJ2-2; 10 bases agree with TRBD2. Germline V gene lookup returns CDR1 WNHNN and CDR2 SYGVQD (reference sequence). CDR3 length: 15 residues. The trim removed 4 bases at V and 7 bases at J, leaving 6 bases unmatched.

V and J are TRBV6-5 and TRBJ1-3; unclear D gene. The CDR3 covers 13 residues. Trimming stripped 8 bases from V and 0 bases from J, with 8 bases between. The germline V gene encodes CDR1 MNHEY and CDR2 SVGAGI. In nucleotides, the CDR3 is TGTGCCAGCGCAGGCCGCTCTGGAAACACCATATATTTT. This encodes CASAGRSGNTIYF.

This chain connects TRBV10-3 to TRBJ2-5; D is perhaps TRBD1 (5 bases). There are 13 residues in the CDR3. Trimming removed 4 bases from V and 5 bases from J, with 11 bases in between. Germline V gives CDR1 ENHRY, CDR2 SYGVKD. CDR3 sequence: CAISGQGRETQYF. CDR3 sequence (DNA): TGTGCCATCAGTGGTCAGGGAAGGGAGACCCAGTACTTC.

CDR3 region: CASSQGPGLAGGPKNEQFF. CDR3 nucleotides: TGCGCCAGCAGCCAAGGGCCGGGACTAGCGGGGGGGCCTAAAAATGAGCAGTTCTTC. This chain uses TRBV4-1 with TRBJ2-1; TRBD2 aligns across 16 bases. J was trimmed by 7 bases and V by 1 base; bases with no gene match: 10. Germline V gene data show CDR1 as MGHRA and CDR2 as YSYEKL. The CDR3 runs to 19 residues.

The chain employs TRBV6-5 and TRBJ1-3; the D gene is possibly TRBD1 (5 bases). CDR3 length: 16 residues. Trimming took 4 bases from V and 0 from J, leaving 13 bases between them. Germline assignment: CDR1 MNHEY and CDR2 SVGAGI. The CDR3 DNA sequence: TGTGCCAGCAGTTGGGGGACGGGGGGCTCTGGAAACACCATATATTTT. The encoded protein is CASSWGTGGSGNTIYF.

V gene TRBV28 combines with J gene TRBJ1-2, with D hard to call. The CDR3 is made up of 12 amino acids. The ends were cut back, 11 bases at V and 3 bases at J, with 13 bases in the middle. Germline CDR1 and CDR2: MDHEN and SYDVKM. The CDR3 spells CASERTDYGYTF. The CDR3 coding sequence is TGTGCCTCGGAGCGGACGGACTATGGCTACACCTTC.

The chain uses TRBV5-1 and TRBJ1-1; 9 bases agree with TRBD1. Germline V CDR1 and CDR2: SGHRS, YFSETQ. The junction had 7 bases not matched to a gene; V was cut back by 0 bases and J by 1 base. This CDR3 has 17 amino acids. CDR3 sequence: CASSLGRTGVWNTEAFF. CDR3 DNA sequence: TGCGCCAGCAGCTTGGGCCGGACAGGGGTTTGGAACACTGAAGCTTTCTTT.

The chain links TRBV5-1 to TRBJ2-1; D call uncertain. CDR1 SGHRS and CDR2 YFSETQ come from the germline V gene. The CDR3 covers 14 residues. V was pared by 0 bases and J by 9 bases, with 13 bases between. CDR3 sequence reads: CASSLEISTAEQFF. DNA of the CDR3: TGCGCCAGCAGCTTGGAAATTAGTACAGCTGAGCAGTTCTTC. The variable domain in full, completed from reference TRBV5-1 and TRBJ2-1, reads KAGVTQTPRYLIKTRGQQVTLSCSPISGHRSVSWYQQTPGQGLQFLFEYFSETQRNKGNFPGRFSGRQFSNSRSEMNVSTLELGDSALYLCASSLEISTAEQFFGPGTRLTVL.

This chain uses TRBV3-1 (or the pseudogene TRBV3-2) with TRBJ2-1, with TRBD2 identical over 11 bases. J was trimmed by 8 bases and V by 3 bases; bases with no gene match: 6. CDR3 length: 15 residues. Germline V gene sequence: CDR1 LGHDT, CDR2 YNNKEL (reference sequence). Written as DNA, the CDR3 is TGTGCCAGCAGCCATGGACTAGCGGGCAGGGATGAGCAGTTCTTC. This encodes CASSHGLAGRDEQFF.

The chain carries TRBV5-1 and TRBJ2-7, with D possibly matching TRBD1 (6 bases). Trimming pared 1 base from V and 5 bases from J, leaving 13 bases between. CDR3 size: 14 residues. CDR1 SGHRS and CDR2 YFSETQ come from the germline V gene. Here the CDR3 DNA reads TGCGCCAGCAGCTTGAGCAGGGGAAGCGACGAGCAGTACTTC. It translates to CASSLSRGSDEQYF.